The clone carrying this T cell receptor beta chain appeared a few times. Its antigen is undetermined. The germline V and J ends were trimmed by 4 bases and 2 bases, with 18 bases remaining between them. The CDR3 loop spans 17 amino acids. Per the germline V gene, CDR1 is SGDLS and CDR2 is YYNGEE. This record comes from a study of neoadjuvant anti-PD-1 for oral cavity cancer. Background on the study: Non-progressing patients received a fourth nivolumab dose near day 43, then surgery on days 50-56. Study-wide results and caveats: After neoadjuvant nivolumab, PBMC T cell clonality was significantly higher in non-responders than responders.

Stage II-IVA oral cavity squamous cell carcinoma was new and untreated by systemic or radiation therapy. Here immunoSEQ multiplex PCR was the method, and the copy in TCRdb shows in-frame clones only, minus some. Of around 30,000 clones listed, about 83% were seen once; the top ten hold 3.5%. This specimen consisted of PBMCs, obtained before nivolumab (anti-PD-1) treatment. This TCR was recovered from a person aged 40-85 years with oral cavity squamous cell carcinoma. The genes are TRBV9 and TRBJ2-2; the D gene could be TRBD1 or TRBD2 (5 bases each). In DNA form, the CDR3 reads TGTGCCAGCAGCACCTCCGTGGGACGGATCAACACCGGGGAGCTGTTTTTT. Translated, it gives CASSTSVGRINTGELFF. Combining the CDR3 with reference TRBV9 and TRBJ2-2 gives the whole variable domain DSGVTQTPKHLITATGQRVTLRCSPRSGDLSVYWYQQSLDQGLQFLIQYYNGEERAKGNILERFSAQQFPDLHSELNLSSLELGDSALYFCASSTSVGRINTGELFFGEGSRLTVL.